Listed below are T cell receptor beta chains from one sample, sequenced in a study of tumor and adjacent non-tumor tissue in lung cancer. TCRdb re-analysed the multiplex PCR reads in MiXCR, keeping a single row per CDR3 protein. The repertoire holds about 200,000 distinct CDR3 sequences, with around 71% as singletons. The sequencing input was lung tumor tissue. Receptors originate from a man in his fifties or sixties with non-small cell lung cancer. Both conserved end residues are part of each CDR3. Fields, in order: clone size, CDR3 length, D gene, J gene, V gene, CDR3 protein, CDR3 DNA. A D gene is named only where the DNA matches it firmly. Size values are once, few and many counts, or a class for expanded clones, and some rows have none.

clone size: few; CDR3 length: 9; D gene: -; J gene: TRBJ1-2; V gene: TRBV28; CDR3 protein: CASGGDYTF; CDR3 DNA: TGTGCCAGCGGGGGGGACTACACCTTC
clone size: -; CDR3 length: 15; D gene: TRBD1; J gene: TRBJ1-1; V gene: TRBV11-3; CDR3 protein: CASTVGQGGNTEAFF; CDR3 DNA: TGTGCCAGCACCGTGGGACAGGGGGGGAACACTGAAGCTTTCTTT
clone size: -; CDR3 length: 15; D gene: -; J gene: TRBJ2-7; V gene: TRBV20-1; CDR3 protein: CNVRRSSRSLNEQYF; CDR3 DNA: TGCAATGTTAGAAGGTCCAGTAGGAGTCTGAACGAGCAGTACTTC
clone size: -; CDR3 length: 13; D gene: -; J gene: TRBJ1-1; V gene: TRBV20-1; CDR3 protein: CSARKDGNTEAFF; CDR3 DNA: TGCAGTGCTAGAAAGGACGGGAACACTGAAGCTTTCTTT
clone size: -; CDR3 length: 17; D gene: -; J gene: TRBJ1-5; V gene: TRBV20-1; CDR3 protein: CSARDKKRRDRNQPQHF; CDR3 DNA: TGCAGTGCTAGAGATAAAAAAAGGAGGGATCGCAATCAGCCCCAGCATTTT
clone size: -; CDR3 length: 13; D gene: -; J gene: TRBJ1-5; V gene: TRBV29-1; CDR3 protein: CSVGRGPNQTQHF; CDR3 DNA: TGCAGCGTTGGGAGGGGCCCCAATCAGACCCAGCACTTT
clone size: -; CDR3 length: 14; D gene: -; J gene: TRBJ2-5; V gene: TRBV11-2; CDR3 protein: CANSWGREIKTQYF; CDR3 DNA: TGTGCCAACAGCTGGGGGCGAGAGATCAAGACCCAGTACTTC
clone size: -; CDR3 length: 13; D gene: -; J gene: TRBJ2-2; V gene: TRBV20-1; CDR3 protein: CSASGEQAGELFF; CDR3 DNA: TGCAGTGCTAGCGGGGAACAGGCCGGGGAGCTGTTTTTT
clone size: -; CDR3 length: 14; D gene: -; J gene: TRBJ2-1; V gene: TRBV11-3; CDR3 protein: CASRLDLGYNEQFF; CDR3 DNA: TGTGCCAGTAGGTTAGATCTGGGTTACAATGAGCAGTTCTTC
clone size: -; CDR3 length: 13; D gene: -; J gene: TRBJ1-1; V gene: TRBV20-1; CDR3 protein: CRGMTGVNTEALF; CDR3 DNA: TGCAGAGGAATGACGGGAGTGAACACTGAAGCTTTGTTT
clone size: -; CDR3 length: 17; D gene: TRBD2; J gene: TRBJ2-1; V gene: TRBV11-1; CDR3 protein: CASSLSRLAGGNNEQIF; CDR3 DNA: TGTGCCAGCAGCTTATCTAGGTTAGCGGGAGGCAACAATGAGCAGATCTTC
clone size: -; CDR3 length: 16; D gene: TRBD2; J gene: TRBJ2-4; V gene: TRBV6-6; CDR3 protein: CTSSYSLAGAKNIQHF; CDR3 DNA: TGTACCAGCAGTTACTCACTAGCGGGGGCCAAAAACATTCAGCACTTC
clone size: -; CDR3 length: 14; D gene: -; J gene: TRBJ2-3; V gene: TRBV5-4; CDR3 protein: CASSGRAGLDTQYF; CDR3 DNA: TGTGCCAGCAGCGGCCGGGCGGGGCTAGATACGCAGTATTTT
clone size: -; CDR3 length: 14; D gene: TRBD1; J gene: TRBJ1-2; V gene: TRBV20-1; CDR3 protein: CSARMTGLNGGYTF; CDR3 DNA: TGCAGTGCTAGAATGACAGGGCTGAATGGTGGCTACACCTTC
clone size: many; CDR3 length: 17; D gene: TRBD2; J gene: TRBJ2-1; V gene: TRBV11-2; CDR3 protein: CASSLGSQGTSGGLQFF; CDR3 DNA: TGTGCCAGCAGCTTGGGGTCCCAGGGGACTAGCGGGGGGCTCCAGTTCTTC
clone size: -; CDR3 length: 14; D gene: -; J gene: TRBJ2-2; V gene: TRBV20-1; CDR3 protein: CSARFSDNTRELFF; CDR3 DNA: TGCAGTGCTAGATTCTCCGATAACACCAGGGAGCTGTTTTTT
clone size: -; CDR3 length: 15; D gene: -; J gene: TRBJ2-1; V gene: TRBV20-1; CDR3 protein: CSAESLGNSYNEEFF; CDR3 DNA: TGCAGTGCTGAGTCCTTAGGGAACTCCTACAATGAGGAGTTCTTC
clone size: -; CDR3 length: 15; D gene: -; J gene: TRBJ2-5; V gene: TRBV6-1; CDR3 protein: CASSDLTGGPGAQYF; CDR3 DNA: TGTGCCAGCAGTGATCTAACGGGAGGCCCAGGGGCCCAGTACTTC
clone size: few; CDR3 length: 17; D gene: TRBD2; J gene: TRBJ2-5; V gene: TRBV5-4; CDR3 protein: CASSPGTSVLAGETQYF; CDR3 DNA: TGTGCCAGCAGCCCCGGGACTAGCGTTTTGGCAGGAGAGACCCAGTACTTC
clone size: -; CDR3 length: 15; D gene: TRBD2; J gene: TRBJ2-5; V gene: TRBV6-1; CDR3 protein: CASSERAGGIETQYF; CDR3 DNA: TGTGCCAGCAGTGAGCGAGCGGGGGGGATAGAGACCCAGTACTTC
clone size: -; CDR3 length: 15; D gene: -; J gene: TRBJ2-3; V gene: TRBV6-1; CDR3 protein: CVSRPGDGTTDTQYF; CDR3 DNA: TGTGTCAGCAGGCCGGGTGACGGGACTACAGATACGCAGTATTTT
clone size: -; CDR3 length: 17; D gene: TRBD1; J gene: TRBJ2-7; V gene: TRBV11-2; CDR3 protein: CASTLQPGQVSSYEQYF; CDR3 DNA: TGTGCCAGCACCCTCCAGCCGGGACAGGTGAGCTCCTACGAGCAGTACTTC
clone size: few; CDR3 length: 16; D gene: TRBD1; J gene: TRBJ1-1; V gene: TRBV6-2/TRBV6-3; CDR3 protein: CASSPLSRDRGTEAFF; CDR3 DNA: TGTGCCAGCAGTCCTCTTTCCCGTGACAGGGGCACTGAAGCTTTCTTT
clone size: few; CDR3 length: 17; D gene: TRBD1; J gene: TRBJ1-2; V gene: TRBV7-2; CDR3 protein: CASSLAPRGQGSYGYTF; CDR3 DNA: TGTGCCAGCAGCTTAGCCCCCCGGGGACAGGGTAGCTATGGCTACACCTTC
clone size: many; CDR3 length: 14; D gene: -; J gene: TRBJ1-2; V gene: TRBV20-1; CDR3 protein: CSATLPSANYGYTF; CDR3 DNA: TGCAGTGCTACCCTACCTTCCGCCAACTATGGCTACACCTTC
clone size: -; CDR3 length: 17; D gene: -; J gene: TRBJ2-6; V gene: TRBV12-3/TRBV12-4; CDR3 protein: CVSTLRGLPGGANVLTF; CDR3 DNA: TGTGTCAGCACCCTAAGGGGTTTGCCAGGCGGGGCCAACGTCCTGACTTTC
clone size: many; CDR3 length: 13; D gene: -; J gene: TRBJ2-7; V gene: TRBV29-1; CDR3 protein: CSVYNTNTYEQYF; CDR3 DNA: TGCAGCGTTTATAATACCAATACCTACGAGCAGTACTTC
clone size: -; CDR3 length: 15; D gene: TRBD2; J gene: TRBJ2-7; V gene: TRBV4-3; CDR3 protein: CTSSPGLGGYYQQYF; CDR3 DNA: TGCACCAGCAGCCCCGGACTAGGAGGGTACTACCAGCAGTACTTC
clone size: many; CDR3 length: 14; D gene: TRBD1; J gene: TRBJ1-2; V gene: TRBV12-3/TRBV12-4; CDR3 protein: CASSLGRTGYGYTF; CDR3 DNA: TGTGCCAGCAGTTTAGGAAGGACAGGATATGGCTACACCTTC
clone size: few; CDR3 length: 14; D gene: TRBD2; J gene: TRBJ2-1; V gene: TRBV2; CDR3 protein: CASSGRLAGDEQFF; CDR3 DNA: TGTGCCAGCAGTGGTAGACTAGCGGGCGATGAGCAGTTCTTC
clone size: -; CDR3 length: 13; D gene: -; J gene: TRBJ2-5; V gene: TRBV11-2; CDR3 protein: CASSSTWEETQCF; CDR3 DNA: TGTGCCAGCAGCTCTACATGGGAAGAGACACAGTGCTTC
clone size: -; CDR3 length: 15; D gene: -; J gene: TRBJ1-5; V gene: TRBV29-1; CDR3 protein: CSVEGGGVTYQPQHF; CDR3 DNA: TGCAGCGTTGAAGGCGGCGGGGTCACCTATCAGCCCCAGCATTTT
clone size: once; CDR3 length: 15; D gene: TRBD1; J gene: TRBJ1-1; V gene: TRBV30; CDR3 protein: CAWCDPGTGKTEDFF; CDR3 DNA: TGTGCCTGGTGTGACCCCGGGACAGGGAAGACTGAAGATTTCTTT
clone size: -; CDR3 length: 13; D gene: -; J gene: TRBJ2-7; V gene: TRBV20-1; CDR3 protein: CSAQPTGAYEQYF; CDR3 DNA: TGCAGTGCTCAACCGACAGGTGCCTACGAGCAGTACTTC
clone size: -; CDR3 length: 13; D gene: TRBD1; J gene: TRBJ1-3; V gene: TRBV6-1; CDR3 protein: CASRDRSGNTIYF; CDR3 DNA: TGTGCCAGCAGGGACAGGAGTGGAAACACCATATATTTT
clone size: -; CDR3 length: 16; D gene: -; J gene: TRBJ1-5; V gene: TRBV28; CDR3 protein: CANSILAGGQNQPQHF; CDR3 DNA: TGTGCCAACAGTATTCTCGCCGGGGGGCAAAATCAGCCCCAGCATTTT
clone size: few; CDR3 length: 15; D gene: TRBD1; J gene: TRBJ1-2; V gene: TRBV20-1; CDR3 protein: CSASSQGAFGYGYTF; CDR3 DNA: TGCAGTGCTAGTTCACAGGGGGCATTCGGGTATGGCTACACCTTC
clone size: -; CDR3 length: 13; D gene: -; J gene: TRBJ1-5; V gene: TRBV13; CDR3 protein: CASGLGLDQPQHF; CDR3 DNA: TGTGCCAGCGGCTTAGGCCTGGACCAGCCCCAGCATTTT
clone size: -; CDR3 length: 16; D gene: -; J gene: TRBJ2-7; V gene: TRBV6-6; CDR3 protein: CASSPGRGRGTYEQYF; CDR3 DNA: TGTGCCAGCAGCCCTGGCCGTGGACGGGGAACCTACGAGCAGTACTTC
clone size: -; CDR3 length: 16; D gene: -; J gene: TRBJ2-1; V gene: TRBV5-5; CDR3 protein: CASSRTWGDLRNELFF; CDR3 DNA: TGCGCCAGCAGCCGAACATGGGGGGACCTCCGCAATGAGCTGTTCTTC
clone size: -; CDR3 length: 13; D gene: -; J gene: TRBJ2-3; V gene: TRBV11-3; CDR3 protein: CVSSLRTTSREFF; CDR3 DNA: TGTGTCAGCAGCTTAAGGACCACCTCCAGGGAGTTTTTT
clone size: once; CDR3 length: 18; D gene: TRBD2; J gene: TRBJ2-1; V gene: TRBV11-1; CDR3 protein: CARSPELAGGSSHNEQSF; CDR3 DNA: TGTGCCAGAAGCCCCGAGCTAGCGGGGGGGAGCTCCCACAATGAGCAGTCCTTC
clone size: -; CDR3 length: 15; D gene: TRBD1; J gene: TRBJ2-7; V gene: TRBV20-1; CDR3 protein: CSTSFLGQGSHEQYF; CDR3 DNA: TGCAGTACCTCGTTTTTAGGACAGGGATCCCACGAGCAGTACTTC
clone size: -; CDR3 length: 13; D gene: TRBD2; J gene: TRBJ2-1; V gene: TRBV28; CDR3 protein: CVSSPFGGNEQFF; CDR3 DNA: TGTGTCAGCAGTCCCTTCGGGGGGAATGAGCAGTTCTTC
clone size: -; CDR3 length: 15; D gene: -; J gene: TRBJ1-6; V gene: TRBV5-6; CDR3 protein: CASSEWSAKNSSLHF; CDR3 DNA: TGTGCCAGCAGCGAATGGTCAGCTAAAAATTCATCCCTCCACTTT
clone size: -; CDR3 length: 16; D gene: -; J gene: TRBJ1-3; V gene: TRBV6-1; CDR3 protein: CASSEVQGASGNIIYF; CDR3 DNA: TGTGCCAGCAGTGAAGTTCAAGGCGCCTCTGGAAACATCATATATTTT
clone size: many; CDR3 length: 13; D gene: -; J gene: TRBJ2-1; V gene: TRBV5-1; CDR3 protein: CASSYRGGNEQFF; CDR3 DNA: TGCGCCAGCAGCTACAGGGGAGGCAATGAGCAGTTCTTC
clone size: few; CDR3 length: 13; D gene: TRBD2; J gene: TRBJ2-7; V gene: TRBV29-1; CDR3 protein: CSVELAGAYEQYF; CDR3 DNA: TGCAGCGTTGAACTAGCGGGGGCCTACGAGCAGTACTTC
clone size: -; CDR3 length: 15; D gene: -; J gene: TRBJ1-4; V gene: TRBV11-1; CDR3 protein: CASRPRRGASEKLFF; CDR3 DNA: TGTGCTAGCAGACCTCGCCGGGGGGCGTCTGAAAAACTGTTTTTT
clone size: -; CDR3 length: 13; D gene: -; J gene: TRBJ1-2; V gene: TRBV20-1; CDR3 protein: CNVVPRLDYGYTF; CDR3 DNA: TGCAATGTTGTCCCTAGGTTGGACTATGGCTACACCTTC
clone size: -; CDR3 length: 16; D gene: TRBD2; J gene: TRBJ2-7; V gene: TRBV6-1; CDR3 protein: CASPPAGGIYSYEQYF; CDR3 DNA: TGTGCCAGCCCCCCAGCGGGGGGTATCTACTCCTACGAACAGTACTTC
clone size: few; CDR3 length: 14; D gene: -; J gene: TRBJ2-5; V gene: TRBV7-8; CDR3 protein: CASSAQTNQETQYF; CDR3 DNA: TGTGCCAGCAGCGCACAAACGAACCAAGAGACCCAGTACTTC
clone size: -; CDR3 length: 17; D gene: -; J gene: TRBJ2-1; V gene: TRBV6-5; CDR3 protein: CASSYFHHSRLYNEQFF; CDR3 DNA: TGTGCCAGCAGTTACTTTCATCACAGCAGGCTCTACAATGAGCAGTTCTTC
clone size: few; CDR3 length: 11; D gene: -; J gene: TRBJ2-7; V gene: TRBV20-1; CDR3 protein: CSAPEFDEQYF; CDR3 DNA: TGCAGTGCTCCCGAGTTTGACGAGCAGTACTTC
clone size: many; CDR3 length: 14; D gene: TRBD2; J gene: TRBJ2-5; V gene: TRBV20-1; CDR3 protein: CSARDPAGIETQYF; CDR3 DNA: TGCAGTGCTAGAGATCCAGCGGGGATAGAGACCCAGTACTTC
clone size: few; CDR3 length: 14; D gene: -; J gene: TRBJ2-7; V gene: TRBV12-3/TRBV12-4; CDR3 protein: CASSLNWAESAQYF; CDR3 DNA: TGTGCCAGCAGTTTAAATTGGGCGGAGTCGGCGCAGTACTTC
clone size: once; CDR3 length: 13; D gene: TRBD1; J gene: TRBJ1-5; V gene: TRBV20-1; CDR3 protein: CNARGQGDEPQHF; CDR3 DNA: TGCAATGCTAGAGGACAGGGGGACGAGCCCCAGCACTTT
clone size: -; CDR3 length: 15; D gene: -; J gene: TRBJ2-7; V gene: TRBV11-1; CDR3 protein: CASSAVQPLSYEQYF; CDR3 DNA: TGTGCCAGCAGCGCTGTACAGCCACTCTCCTACGAGCAGTACTTC
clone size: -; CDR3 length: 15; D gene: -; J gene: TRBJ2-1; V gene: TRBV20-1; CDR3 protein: CSASTRIPGGDEQLF; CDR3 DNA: TGCAGTGCTAGTACTAGGATTCCCGGGGGCGATGAGCAACTCTTC